This entry is about one T cell receptor (beta chain). The data stem from a study of T-cell reconstitution after alpha-beta-depleted transplantation in children. The TCRbeta library was prepared with unique molecular identifiers. A single record per CDR3 protein comes from TCRdb applying MiXCR to the PCR reads. The data show 490,000 or so distinct CDR3 sequences, around 12% seen once. Germline V gives CDR1 DFQATT, CDR2 SNEGSKA (reference sequence). CDR3 length: 17 amino acids. The TCR was taken from a human donor who donated a stem cell graft to a child with combined immunodeficiency. The material was PBMCs from the stem cell graft donor, obtained from the stem cell graft. The J gene is TRBJ1-6, the V gene TRBV20-1, with a tentative D call TRBD1 (5 bases). CDR3 residues: CRRGPSSSTEGGSPLHF. In nucleotides, the CDR3 is TGCAGGAGGGGCCCCTCTTCCTCGACGGAGGGTGGTTCACCCCTCCACTTT.